What follows are 30 T cell receptor beta chains derived from one specimen sequenced in a study of glioma-infiltrating T cells after dendritic cell vaccination. Indicated time point: after dendritic cell vaccination, including at tumor progression/relapse. Assay: immunoSEQ multiplex PCR; the TCRdb copy retains only in-frame clones and omits some. This sample has approximately 92,000 clones; roughly 80% occur once, and the top ten carry 5.4%. The sample was blood, taken after dendritic cell vaccination. The origin of the receptors is a human donor with glioblastoma.

Only one count was recorded for this clone. The rearrangement joins TRBV19 to TRBJ2-7, with a tentative D call TRBD1 (6 bases). CDR1 LNHDA and CDR2 SQIVND come from the germline V gene (reference sequence). This CDR3 contains 15 residues. V lost 5 bases and J 2 bases, leaving 16 bases between the germline ends. CDR3: CASSPTGTYAYEQYF. The CDR3 DNA sequence: TGTGCCAGTAGTCCAACCGGGACATACGCCTACGAGCAGTACTTC.

J is TRBJ2-7 and V is TRBV7-4, with D maybe TRBD1 (6 bases). The CDR3 consists of 13 residues. Trimming cost V 4 bases and J 7 bases, with 14 bases left between them. Germline values: CDR1 SGHVT, CDR2 SQSDAQ. CDR3: CASSSCYRGEQYF. CDR3 coding DNA: TGTGCCAGCAGCTCATGTTATAGGGGGGAGCAGTACTTC.

The V call is TRBV4-2, the J call TRBJ2-5; no definite D call. The CDR3 sequence is 13 residues long. V lost 1 base and J lost 5, with 8 bases in between. Germline CDR1 LGHNA, CDR2 YNFKEQ. Here the CDR3 DNA reads TGTGCCAGCAGCCAAGCTAGAGGTGAGACCCAGTACTTC. Residues: CASSQARGETQYF.

This clone was observed once. The CDR3 here is CASSRGGLTSGGGNEQFF. In DNA, the CDR3 is TGCGCCAGCAGCCGCGGGGGGCTGACTAGCGGGGGGGGCAATGAGCAGTTCTTC. The chain recombines TRBV4-1 with TRBJ2-1; 14 bases line up with TRBD2. The length of the CDR3 is 18 residues. CDR1 and CDR2 from the germline V gene are MGHRA and YSYEKL. Trimming removed 4 bases from V and 6 bases from J; junction bases left unmatched: 11.

This clone has only one observation. The V call is TRBV7-2, the J call TRBJ2-7; D is perhaps TRBD2 (6 bases). Trimming removed 5 bases from V and 9 bases from J, with 17 bases in between. CDR3 length: 13 amino acids. Germline values: CDR1 SGHTA, CDR2 FQGNSA. The CDR3 DNA reads TGTGCCAGCAGCCAGATAGCCGGGGGAGGGCAGTACTTC. Its protein product is CASSQIAGGGQYF. Full variable domain (rest looked up from reference TRBV7-2 and TRBJ2-7): GAGVSQSPSNKVTEKGKDVELRCDPISGHTALYWYRQSLGQGLEFLIYFQGNSAPDKSGLPSDRFSAERTGGSVSTLTIQRTQQEDSAVYLCASSQIAGGGQYFGPGTRLTVT.

The rearrangement joins TRBV30 to TRBJ2-7, with D possibly matching TRBD2 (5 bases). Trimming removed 4 bases at V and 3 bases at J, with 7 bases between. The germline V gene has CDR1 GTSNPN and CDR2 SVGIG (reference sequence). The length of the CDR3 is 11 residues. The DNA of the CDR3 is TGTGCCTGGATAGGACTCTACGAGCAGTACTTC. Translation gives CAWIGLYEQYF. Full variable domain (remainder filled in from reference TRBV30 and TRBJ2-7): SQTIHQWPATLVQPVGSPLSLECTVEGTSNPNLYWYRQAAGRGLQLLFYSVGIGQISSEVPQNLSASRPQDRQFILSSKKLLLSDSGFYLCAWIGLYEQYFGPGTRLTVT.

This clone was counted between two and nine times. One end of the junction fails to match germline, which may point to a read error. The chain has TRBV7-7 and TRBJ2-5, with 10 bases matching TRBD1. The CDR3 totals 15 residues. Germline V gene sequence: CDR1 SSHAT, CDR2 FNYEAQ (reference sequence). The CDR3 DNA is TGTGCTAGCAGCTCCGGGACAGGGGTACTGGAGACCCAGTACTTC. Translating gives CASSSGTGVLETQYF.

With regard to this clone: This CDR3 is also generated by other DNA sequences in the sample. The chain couples TRBV19 to TRBJ2-1, with D perhaps TRBD2 (5 bases). Germline V gene sequence: CDR1 LNHDA, CDR2 SQIVND (reference sequence). Trimming removed 4 bases at V and 7 bases at J, with 11 bases between. The CDR3 length is 13 residues. CDR3 residues: CASSTLGGNEQFF. CDR3 sequence (DNA): TGTGCCAGTAGTACTCTGGGCGGGAATGAGCAGTTCTTC.

V is TRBV19 and J is TRBJ2-7, with D perhaps TRBD1 (5 bases). Trimming pared 3 bases from V and 3 bases from J, leaving 18 bases between. Per germline, CDR1 LNHDA and CDR2 SQIVND (reference sequence). This CDR3 contains 16 residues. The CDR3 coding sequence is TGTGCCAGTAGTATGCGGTCCGATGGCACAGGCTACGAGCAGTACTTC. Amino acid sequence: CASSMRSDGTGYEQYF.

The V gene is TRBV2, the J gene TRBJ2-2, with 11 bases lining up with TRBD2. The CDR3 consists of 15 residues. Trimming at V came to 6 bases and at J to 9 bases, leaving 9 bases not matched to a gene. Germline values: CDR1 SNHLY, CDR2 FYNNEI. CDR3 DNA: TGTGCCAGCAGCCTACTAGCGGGGGAGTTAAGGGAGCTGTTTTTT. Translated, it gives CASSLLAGELRELFF. The whole variable domain, filled in from reference TRBV2 and TRBJ2-2, reads EPEVTQTPSHQVTQMGQEVILRCVPISNHLYFYWYRQILGQKVEFLVSFYNNEISEKSEIFDDQFSVERPDGSNFTLKIRSTKLEDSAMYFCASSLLAGELRELFFGEGSRLTVL.

The gene calls are TRBV6-5 and TRBJ1-1, with 7 bases lining up with TRBD1. Germline loops: CDR1 MNHEY, CDR2 SVGAGI. The CDR3 contains 12 residues. With 6 bases clipped from V and 6 bases from J, the junction kept 4 bases outside the gene matches. Here the CDR3 reads CASRTGISEAFF. DNA of the CDR3: TGTGCCAGCAGGACAGGGATTTCTGAAGCTTTCTTT.

The gene calls are TRBV4-1 and TRBJ2-3; D gene ambiguous. This CDR3 has 14 amino acids. Germline CDR1 is MGHRA and CDR2 is YSYEKL. Trimming left V 7 bases short and J 2 bases short, with 13 bases between. CDR3 residues: CASMSSALTDTQYF. DNA of the CDR3: TGCGCCAGCATGTCGAGCGCCCTCACAGATACGCAGTATTTT.

The genes are TRBV5-1 and TRBJ2-5, with 8 bases lining up with TRBD1. Germline loops: CDR1 SGHRS, CDR2 YFSETQ. Unmatched junction bases numbered 11, after V lost 5 bases and J lost 5 bases. The CDR3 extends over 15 amino acids. The CDR3 loop reads CASRSSQGAYETQYF. The CDR3 nucleotides read TGCGCCAGCAGATCCAGCCAGGGGGCCTATGAGACCCAGTACTTC.

The chain has TRBV9 and TRBJ2-3; a possible D gene is TRBD2 (5 bases). This CDR3 is built from 15 residues. Trimming left V 1 base short and J 3 bases short, with 12 bases between. Germline CDR1 is SGDLS and CDR2 is YYNGEE. CDR3 bases: TGTGCCAGCAGCGTACTTCTCACGGGGACAGATACGCAGTATTTT. Translating it yields CASSVLLTGTDTQYF.

This clone showed up just a few times. The V gene is TRBV9, the J gene TRBJ2-3; D possibly corresponds to TRBD1 (5 bases). Germline V CDR1 and CDR2: SGDLS, YYNGEE. V was pared by 2 bases and J by 5 bases, with 12 bases between. The CDR3 is 14 residues long. The CDR3 loop is CASSVSGKLDTQYF. The CDR3 region has the DNA TGTGCCAGCAGCGTGTCAGGGAAGTTAGATACGCAGTATTTT.

The J gene is TRBJ1-2, the V gene TRBV5-1; a weak D match, TRBD1 (6 bases). The germline CDR1 and CDR2 sequences are SGHRS and YFSETQ. The CDR3 loop spans 14 amino acids. V gave up 4 bases and J gave up 13 bases, with 23 bases separating them. Here the CDR3 DNA reads TGCGCCAGCAGCCCCGGGGGGGGCCGGGGAGGTGGCACCTTC. This encodes CASSPGGGRGGGTF.

J is TRBJ1-6 and V is TRBV30, with 9 bases aligning to TRBD1. The V and J ends lost 0 bases and 9 bases, in that order; junction bases with no gene match: 3. The CDR3 length is 14 residues. Germline lookup yields CDR1 GTSNPN and CDR2 SVGIG (reference sequence). Here the CDR3 DNA reads TGTGCCTGGAGTGTAGGGACAGGGCCTTCACCCCTCCACTTT. This sequence encodes CAWSVGTGPSPLHF.

V gene TRBV30 combines with J gene TRBJ2-7; D may be TRBD2 (5 bases). Germline values: CDR1 GTSNPN, CDR2 SVGIG (reference sequence). Trimming shortened V by 2 bases and J by 1 base, and 9 bases separated the two germline ends. CDR3 length: 13 amino acids. CDR3 region: CAWSRGQSYEQYF. The DNA for the CDR3 is TGTGCCTGGAGTCGCGGGCAGTCCTACGAGCAGTACTTC. The full variable domain, its missing parts supplied by reference TRBV30 and TRBJ2-7, is SQTIHQWPATLVQPVGSPLSLECTVEGTSNPNLYWYRQAAGRGLQLLFYSVGIGQISSEVPQNLSASRPQDRQFILSSKKLLLSDSGFYLCAWSRGQSYEQYFGPGTRLTVT.

The rearrangement uses TRBV5-1 and TRBJ1-1; TRBD1 is a possible D gene (5 bases). The CDR3 sequence is 15 residues long. Trimming removed 4 bases at V and 3 bases at J, with 16 bases between. Germline V CDR1 and CDR2: SGHRS, YFSETQ. The CDR3: CASSPRQPRYTEAFF. For the CDR3, the DNA is TGCGCCAGCAGCCCACGACAGCCAAGGTACACTGAAGCTTTCTTT.

This clone occurred a few times. The chain uses TRBV11-2 and TRBJ2-3, with 11 bases aligning to TRBD2. The germline V gene has CDR1 SGHAT and CDR2 FQNNGV. J lost 2 bases, V lost 5 bases, and 12 bases had no gene match. The CDR3 has 18 amino acids. The CDR3 sequence: CASSPRVAGGPVTDTQYF. The CDR3, as DNA: TGTGCCAGCAGCCCTCGAGTAGCGGGAGGGCCAGTCACAGATACGCAGTATTTT.

This clone has a handful of counts. The chain uses TRBV6-1 and TRBJ2-3, with TRBD2 matching over 13 bases. This CDR3 has 17 residues. Germline trimming cut 6 bases from V and 6 bases from J; bases unmatched to any gene: 12. Germline V gives CDR1 MNHNS, CDR2 SASEGT. CDR3 loop: CASREQILAGGLDTQYF. Written as DNA, the CDR3 is TGTGCCAGCAGAGAACAAATACTAGCGGGAGGGTTGGATACGCAGTATTTT.

The chain couples TRBV9 to TRBJ2-5; the match to TRBD2 covers 12 bases. V lost 0 bases to trimming and J lost 4 bases; unmatched junction nucleotides: 7. The CDR3 covers 17 residues. Germline loops: CDR1 SGDLS, CDR2 YYNGEE. The CDR3 sequence is CASSVDPSGRAVETQYF. For the CDR3, the DNA is TGTGCCAGCAGCGTAGATCCTAGCGGGAGGGCCGTAGAGACCCAGTACTTC.

This sequence joins TRBV19 and TRBJ2-7; D may be TRBD2 (5 bases). This CDR3 spans 15 amino acids. Trimming cost V 3 bases and J 0 bases, with 12 bases left between them. The V gene's germline CDR1 is LNHDA and CDR2 SQIVND (reference sequence). CDR3 nucleotide sequence: TGTGCCAGTAGTATGTGGGGAGCCCCCTCCTACGAGCAGTACTTC. Its protein is CASSMWGAPSYEQYF. Combining the CDR3 with reference TRBV19 and TRBJ2-7 gives the whole variable domain DGGITQSPKYLFRKEGQNVTLSCEQNLNHDAMYWYRQDPGQGLRLIYYSQIVNDFQKGDIAEGYSVSREKKESFPLTVTSAQKNPTAFYLCASSMWGAPSYEQYFGPGTRLTVT.

The chain has TRBV4-2 and TRBJ2-1, with D perhaps TRBD2 (6 bases). The germline V gene has CDR1 LGHNA and CDR2 YNFKEQ. Trimming cost V 0 bases and J 8 bases, with 17 bases left between them. This CDR3 comprises 16 residues. CDR3 protein: CASSQDPASVYDEQFF. CDR3 nucleotide sequence: TGTGCCAGCAGCCAAGACCCCGCTAGCGTATACGATGAGCAGTTCTTC.

The chain links TRBV18 to TRBJ1-3; D is perhaps TRBD1 (6 bases). Trimming shortened V by 2 bases and J by 0 bases, and 11 bases separated the two germline ends. CDR1 and CDR2 from the germline V gene are KGHSH and LQKENI. This CDR3 contains 16 residues. CDR3 amino acids: CASSPTGFVSGNTIYF. CDR3 nucleotide sequence: TGTGCCAGCTCACCAACAGGGTTTGTCTCTGGAAACACCATATATTTT.

This chain joins TRBV29-1 and TRBJ2-7; 11 bases map to TRBD2. The CDR3 spans 14 residues. Trimming at V came to 4 bases and at J to 1 base, leaving 3 bases not matched to a gene. Germline V gene lookup returns CDR1 SQVTM and CDR2 ANQGSEA. CDR3 coding DNA: TGCAGCGTTGGTCGACTAGCGGGATCCTACGAGCAGTACTTC. This codes for CSVGRLAGSYEQYF.

The V gene is TRBV6-6, the J gene TRBJ1-2; the D gene is possibly TRBD1 (5 bases). Germline values: CDR1 MNHNY, CDR2 SVGAGI (reference sequence). V was shortened by 6 bases and J by 5 bases, with 10 bases between the two germline ends. The length of the CDR3 is 12 residues. CDR3 nucleotide sequence: TGTGCCAGCAGGACCGACAGTTATGGCTACACCTTC. This translates into CASRTDSYGYTF.

This sequence joins TRBV6-1 and TRBJ2-3; 7 positions match TRBD2. The CDR3 has 17 residues. CDR1 and CDR2 from the germline V gene are MNHNS and SASEGT. Unmatched junction bases numbered 11, after V lost 2 bases and J lost 3 bases. The CDR3 is CASSERRLASWTDTQYF. The CDR3 DNA reads as TGTGCCAGCAGTGAACGCCGACTAGCTTCTTGGACAGATACGCAGTATTTT.

J is TRBJ2-1 and V is TRBV29-1, with a weak D call TRBD1 (6 bases). V was cut by 2 bases and J by 6 bases, with 11 bases left in between. The CDR3 is 13 residues long. From germline, CDR1 is SQVTM and CDR2 ANQGSEA. DNA for the CDR3: TGCAGCGTTGAAAGGGGGTATCGCAATGAGCAGTTCTTC. Its protein product is CSVERGYRNEQFF.

The chain combines TRBV15 with TRBJ2-7; possibly TRBD2 for D (7 bases). V lost 0 bases and J 1 base, leaving 10 bases between the germline ends. CDR1 LNHNV and CDR2 YYDKDF come from the germline V gene (reference sequence). This CDR3 has 15 residues. CDR3 nucleotide sequence: TGTGCCACCAGCAGAGAGGGGGGGCCTTCCTACGAGCAGTACTTC. Translated: CATSREGGPSYEQYF.